This entry features one T cell receptor beta chain sequence. This sample was taken from a study of PD-1 blockade in classical Hodgkin lymphoma. The patients all showed relapse after autologous stem cell transplantation, while their brentuximab vedotin exposure varied. Profiled with immunoSEQ multiplex PCR; TCRdb holds only in-frame clones, not every one. The sample lists 20,000 or so clones, 80% occurring once. The sequence derives from a human donor with classical Hodgkin lymphoma. This material consisted of peripheral blood mononuclear cells (PBMCs), taken before the second cycle of nivolumab.

The CDR3 region is CSVGSLEQFF. As DNA, the CDR3 is TGCAGCGTTGGGTCTCTGGAGCAGTTCTTC. V gene TRBV29-1 combines with J gene TRBJ2-1; D unresolved. Deletions cut 4 bases from V and 10 bases from J, with 8 bases between. The CDR3 runs 10 residues. Germline CDR1 SQVTM, CDR2 ANQGSEA.